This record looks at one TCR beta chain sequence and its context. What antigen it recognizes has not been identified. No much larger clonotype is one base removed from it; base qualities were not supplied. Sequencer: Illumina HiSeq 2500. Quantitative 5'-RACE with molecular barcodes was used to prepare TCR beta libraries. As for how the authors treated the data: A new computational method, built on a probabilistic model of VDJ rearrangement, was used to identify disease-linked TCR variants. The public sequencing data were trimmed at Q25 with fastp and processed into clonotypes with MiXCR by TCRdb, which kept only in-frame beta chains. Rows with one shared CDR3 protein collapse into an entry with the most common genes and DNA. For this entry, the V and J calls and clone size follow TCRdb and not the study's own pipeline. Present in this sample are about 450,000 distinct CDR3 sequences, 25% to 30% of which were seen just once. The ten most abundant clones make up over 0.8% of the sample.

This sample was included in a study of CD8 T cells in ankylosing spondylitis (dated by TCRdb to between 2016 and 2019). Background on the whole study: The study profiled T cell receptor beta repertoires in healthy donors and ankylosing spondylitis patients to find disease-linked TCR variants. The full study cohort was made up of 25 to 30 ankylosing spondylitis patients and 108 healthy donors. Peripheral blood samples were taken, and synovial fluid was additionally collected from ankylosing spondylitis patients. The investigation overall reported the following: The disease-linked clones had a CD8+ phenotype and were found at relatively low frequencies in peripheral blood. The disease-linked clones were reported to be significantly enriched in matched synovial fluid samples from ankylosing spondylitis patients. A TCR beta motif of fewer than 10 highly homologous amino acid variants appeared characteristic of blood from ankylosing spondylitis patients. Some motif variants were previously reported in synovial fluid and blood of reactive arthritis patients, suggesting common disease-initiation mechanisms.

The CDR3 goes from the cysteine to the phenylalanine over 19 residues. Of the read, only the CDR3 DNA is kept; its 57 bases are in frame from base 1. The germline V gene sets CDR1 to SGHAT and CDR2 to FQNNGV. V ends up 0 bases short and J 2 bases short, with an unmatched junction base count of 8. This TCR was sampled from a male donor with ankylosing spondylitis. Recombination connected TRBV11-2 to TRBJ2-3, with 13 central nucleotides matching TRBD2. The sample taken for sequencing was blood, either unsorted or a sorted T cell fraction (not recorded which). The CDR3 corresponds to CASSLDPRTSGRYTDTQYF. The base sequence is TGTGCCAGCAGCTTAGATCCCCGGACTAGCGGGAGATACACAGATACGCAGTATTTT.